The 24 T cell receptor beta chains below all came from one sample that was sequenced in a study of CD8 T cells in Susac syndrome. Random hexamers were used to reverse transcribe about 0.5 to 1 ug of RNA. TCRdb re-called the immunoSEQ multiplex PCR reads through MiXCR, storing one row per CDR3 protein. The table records approximately 100,000 distinct CDR3 sequences, around 90% of them present only once. Material: CD4+ T cells from PBMCs. The receptors originated from a human donor in good health.

In DNA, the CDR3 is TGTGCCAGCCAGCGCCCAATCCCAGAGACCCAGTACTTC. Its translation is CASQRPIPETQYF. The V gene is TRBV7-2, the J gene TRBJ2-5; no clear D. Per germline, CDR1 SGHTA and CDR2 FQGNSA. This CDR3 is built from 13 residues. Trimming took off 8 bases at V and 4 bases at J, with 14 bases between the two ends.

The chain has TRBV7-2 and TRBJ2-3; 12 nucleotides line up with TRBD2. V shed 5 bases and J 6 bases; nucleotides not matched to a gene: 9. The CDR3 covers 16 residues. Germline assignment: CDR1 SGHTA and CDR2 FQGNSA. CDR3 nucleotide sequence: TGTGCCAGCAGCACAAGACTAGCGGGAGCCCTTGATACGCAGTATTTT. Amino acids: CASSTRLAGALDTQYF.

The chain carries TRBV6-1 and TRBJ1-4; D perhaps matches TRBD1 (6 bases). V was shortened by 6 bases and J by 6 bases, with 20 bases between the two germline ends. CDR3 length equals 16 residues. The germline V gene encodes CDR1 MNHNS and CDR2 SASEGT. CDR3: CASRSGTRLMDEKLFF. In DNA form, the CDR3 reads TGTGCCAGCAGGTCCGGGACACGCTTAATGGATGAAAAACTGTTTTTT.

This chain joins TRBV15 and TRBJ1-1; D is unclear. Trimming took 8 bases from V and 5 from J, leaving 15 bases between them. The CDR3 runs to 13 residues. The germline V gene encodes CDR1 LNHNV and CDR2 YYDKDF (reference sequence). CDR3 sequence: CATRSSGETEAFF. As DNA, the CDR3 is TGTGCCACCCGCTCCTCCGGGGAAACTGAAGCTTTCTTT.

The gene calls are TRBV29-1 and TRBJ2-7; D gene uncertain. Germline loops: CDR1 SQVTM, CDR2 ANQGSEA. Trimming left V 5 bases short and J 1 base short, with 15 bases between. The CDR3 consists of 14 residues. The CDR3 here is CSVSQGSFSYEQYF. Here the CDR3 DNA reads TGCAGCGTTTCACAAGGGTCCTTTTCCTACGAGCAGTACTTC.

The chain is built from TRBV14 and TRBJ1-2; no firm D call. The CDR3 contains 14 residues. Germline V gene data show CDR1 as SGHDN and CDR2 as FVKESK. Trimming cost V 1 base and J 10 bases, with 16 bases left between them. The CDR3, as DNA: TGTGCCAGCAGCCAAGCTCAGTTTCGCTTAAACTACACCTTC. Its translation: CASSQAQFRLNYTF.

This chain uses TRBV2 with TRBJ1-5, with a weak D call TRBD1 (5 bases). V lost 3 bases, J lost 4 bases, and 7 bases lay in between. CDR3 length: 13 amino acids. In germline, CDR1 is SNHLY, CDR2 FYNNEI. The CDR3 region has the DNA TGTGCCAGCAGTGAGGGGACGAATCAGCCCCAGCATTTT. This gives the protein CASSEGTNQPQHF.

This rearrangement joins TRBV11-2 to TRBJ1-5, with D unclear. V lost 6 bases and J 4 bases, leaving 7 bases between the germline ends. CDR3 length equals 12 residues. CDR1 is SGHAT and CDR2 is FQNNGV in the germline V gene. The CDR3 DNA follows: TGTGCCAGCAGTACCCTGAATCAGCCCCAGCATTTT. Its protein is CASSTLNQPQHF.

The chain combines TRBV15 with TRBJ2-7; 7 bases agree with TRBD1. The CDR3 consists of 14 residues. V was clipped by 5 bases and J by 0 bases; unmatched bases: 4. The germline gives CDR1 LNHNV, CDR2 YYDKDF (reference sequence). CDR3 amino acids: CATSRDRASYEQYF. CDR3 bases: TGTGCCACCAGCCGCGACAGGGCCTCCTACGAGCAGTACTTC.

This sequence joins TRBV12-3 or TRBV12-4 and TRBJ1-1, with D hard to call. Trimming removed 6 bases from V and 2 bases from J, with 10 bases in between. The CDR3 spans 13 residues. The CDR3 bases are TGTGCCAGCAGAGTCAGCACCAACACTGAAGCTTTCTTT. Its protein product is CASRVSTNTEAFF.

V and J are TRBV20-1 and TRBJ1-1; a possible D gene is TRBD1 (6 bases). With 6 bases removed from V and 8 bases from J, the gap between germline ends came to 22 bases. The CDR3 length is 14 residues. CDR1 and CDR2 from the germline V gene are DFQATT and SNEGSKA (reference sequence). This CDR3 is CSALRSNRVGEAFF. The CDR3 DNA reads as TGCAGTGCGCTCAGATCGAACAGGGTAGGAGAAGCTTTCTTT.

V gene TRBV12-3 or TRBV12-4 combines with J gene TRBJ1-6; TRBD1 might be the D (5 bases). V was cut by 1 base and J by 8 bases, with 9 bases left in between. The CDR3 extends over 14 amino acids. The CDR3 loop is CASSLGREDSPLHF. The CDR3 DNA is TGTGCCAGCAGTTTAGGCAGGGAGGATTCACCCCTCCACTTT.

This chain links TRBV20-1 with TRBJ2-7; D perhaps matches TRBD1 (6 bases). V was shortened by 2 bases and J by 7 bases, with 24 bases between the two germline ends. The CDR3 length is 16 residues. CDR1 is DFQATT, CDR2 SNEGSKA, per germline (reference sequence). The CDR3 protein is CSARRHGDRPLEEQYF. CDR3 nucleotide sequence: TGCAGTGCTAGAAGGCATGGCGACAGGCCCCTCGAGGAGCAGTACTTC.

This chain joins TRBV6-5 and TRBJ1-2; D gene unclear. From germline, CDR1 is MNHEY and CDR2 SVGAGI. V lost 6 bases and J lost 8, with 22 bases in between. CDR3 length: 15 residues. Here the CDR3 reads CASRPTAVLAEGYTF. DNA of the CDR3: TGTGCCAGCAGACCAACTGCCGTTCTGGCTGAAGGCTACACCTTC.

The chain is built from TRBV5-4 and TRBJ1-1; D not resolved. The length of the CDR3 is 18 residues. CDR1 and CDR2 from the germline V gene are SGHNT and YYREEE (reference sequence). Trimming left V 0 bases short and J 0 bases short, with 18 bases between. CDR3 nucleotides: TGTGCCAGCAGCTTGGTCTTCGGCTCACGGTCTGTGAACACTGAAGCTTTCTTT. Translating gives CASSLVFGSRSVNTEAFF.

This rearrangement joins TRBV14 to TRBJ2-5, with D possibly being TRBD1 or TRBD2 (5 bases each). Germline CDR1 SGHDN, CDR2 FVKESK. This CDR3 has 16 residues. Deletions cut 4 bases from V and 4 bases from J, with 19 bases between. CDR3 amino acids: CASSRTGTRAGETQYF. CDR3 DNA: TGTGCCAGCAGCCGAACCGGGACCCGCGCGGGAGAGACCCAGTACTTC.

Only one count was recorded for this clonotype. The V gene is TRBV20-1, the J gene TRBJ1-5; a possible D gene is TRBD1 (5 bases). The CDR3 covers 14 residues. Germline V gene lookup returns CDR1 DFQATT and CDR2 SNEGSKA (reference sequence). Trimming took 3 bases from V and 7 from J, leaving 16 bases between them. CDR3 in DNA: TGCAGTGCTAGGCCCCCGGCTGGGGCGCAGCCCCAGCATTTT. Amino acids: CSARPPAGAQPQHF.

The chain joins TRBV6-5 to TRBJ2-5; the match to TRBD1 covers 8 bases. CDR1 is MNHEY and CDR2 is SVGAGI in the germline V gene. Germline trimming cut 11 bases from V and 5 bases from J; bases unmatched to any gene: 10. The CDR3 length is 13 residues. The CDR3 sequence: CAVQGASAETQYF. CDR3 coding DNA: TGTGCCGTGCAGGGGGCTAGCGCGGAGACCCAGTACTTC.

The rearrangement joins TRBV4-1 to TRBJ1-1; TRBD1 matches at 7 bases. The CDR3 has 15 amino acids. Germline assignment: CDR1 MGHRA and CDR2 YSYEKL. J gave up 1 base and V 1 base, and 3 bases lay outside the gene matches. The CDR3 coding sequence is TGCGCCAGCAGCCAAGCCGACAGGGAGAACACTGAAGCTTTCTTT. It codes for CASSQADRENTEAFF.

The CDR3 spells CASSLRTGTGFGYTF. CDR3 bases: TGTGCCAGCAGCTTACGCACCGGGACAGGGTTCGGCTACACCTTC. This chain uses TRBV14 with TRBJ1-2, with 9 bases that match TRBD1. This CDR3 is built from 15 residues. V shed 5 bases, J shed 8 bases, and the junction held 12 bases outside the gene matches. CDR1 is SGHDN and CDR2 is FVKESK in the germline V gene.

The gene calls are TRBV3-1 and TRBJ2-7, with 14 bases matching TRBD2. This CDR3 has 17 residues. Germline assignment: CDR1 LGHDT and CDR2 YNNKEL (reference sequence). V gave up 4 bases and J gave up 10 bases; unmatched junction bases: 15. This chain's CDR3 is CASSPGLAGGGSYVQYF. Written as DNA, the CDR3 is TGTGCCAGCAGCCCCGGACTAGCGGGAGGCGGCTCCTACGTCCAGTACTTC.

The genes are TRBV7-2 and TRBJ1-1; perhaps TRBD1 as D (5 bases). The CDR3 contains 15 residues. V gave up 1 base and J gave up 4 bases, with 13 bases separating them. Germline values: CDR1 SGHTA, CDR2 FQGNSA. CDR3 residues: CASSLGYGGGTEAFF. In nucleotides, the CDR3 is TGTGCCAGCAGCTTAGGGTACGGGGGGGGCACTGAAGCTTTCTTT.

The J gene is TRBJ1-5, the V gene TRBV27; D call uncertain. The CDR3 is 13 amino acids. Germline assignment: CDR1 MNHEY and CDR2 SMNVEV (reference sequence). V lost 2 bases and J 8 bases, leaving 10 bases between the germline ends. The CDR3 nucleotides are TGTGCCAGCAGTTTAAGAAGTCTCGAGCCCCAGCATTTT. It is translated as CASSLRSLEPQHF.

CDR3 sequence (DNA): TGCGCCAGCAGCTTGGAGGTCTCGGGGACAGATACGCAGTATTTT. Its translation is CASSLEVSGTDTQYF. The chain employs TRBV5-1 and TRBJ2-3, with TRBD2 as a possible D gene (5 bases). Germline V gives CDR1 SGHRS, CDR2 YFSETQ. The V gene lost 0 bases and the J gene lost 3 bases, with 11 bases spanning the gap. This CDR3 contains 15 residues.